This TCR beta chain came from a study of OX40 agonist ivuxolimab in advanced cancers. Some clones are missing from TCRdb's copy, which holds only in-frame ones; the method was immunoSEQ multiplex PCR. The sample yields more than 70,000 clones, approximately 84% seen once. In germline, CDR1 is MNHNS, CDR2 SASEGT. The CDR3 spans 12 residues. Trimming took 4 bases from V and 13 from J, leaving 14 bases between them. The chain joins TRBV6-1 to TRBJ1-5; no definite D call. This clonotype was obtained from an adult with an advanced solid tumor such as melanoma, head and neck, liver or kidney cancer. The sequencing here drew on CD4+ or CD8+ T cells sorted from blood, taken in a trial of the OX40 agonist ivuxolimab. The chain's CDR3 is CASSVERGEQHF. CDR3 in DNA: TGTGCCAGCAGTGTTGAGCGTGGAGAGCAGCATTTT.